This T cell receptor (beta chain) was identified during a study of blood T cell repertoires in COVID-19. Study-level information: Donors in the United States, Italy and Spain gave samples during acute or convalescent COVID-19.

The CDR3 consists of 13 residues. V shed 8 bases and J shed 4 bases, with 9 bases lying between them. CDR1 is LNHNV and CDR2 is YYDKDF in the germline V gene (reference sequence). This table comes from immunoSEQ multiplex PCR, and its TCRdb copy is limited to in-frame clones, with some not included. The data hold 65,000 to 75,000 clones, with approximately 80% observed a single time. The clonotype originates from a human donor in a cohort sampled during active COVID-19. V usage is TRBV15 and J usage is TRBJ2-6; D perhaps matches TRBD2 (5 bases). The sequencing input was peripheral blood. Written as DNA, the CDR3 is TGTGCCACCGATCGAGGGGGGGCCAACGTCCTGACTTTC. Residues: CATDRGGANVLTF.